The 17 T cell receptor beta chains reported below all come from one sample, sequenced in a study of T cell responses to AZD1222 COVID-19 vaccine. Produced via immunoSEQ multiplex PCR; TCRdb's table is partial and in-frame only. The sample gives over 150,000 clones, around nine tenths of which show up once; over 1% is in the top ten. Sequencing was performed on peripheral blood, taken 28 days after the second AZD1222 dose. The source of these receptors is an adult who received the AZD1222 COVID-19 vaccine.

The CDR3 bases are TGTGCCAGCAGCTACACCGACAACTACGAGCAGTACTTC. Translated, it gives CASSYTDNYEQYF. The chain recombines TRBV7-6 with TRBJ2-7; D gene ambiguous. V lost 4 bases to trimming and J lost 3 bases, with 10 bases between them. Germline V gene sequence: CDR1 SGHVS, CDR2 FNYEAQ. CDR3 size: 13 residues.

The chain uses TRBV5-1 and TRBJ2-1, with 9 bases identical to TRBD1. The length of the CDR3 is 15 residues. V was clipped by 4 bases and J by 8 bases; unmatched bases: 10. Germline V lookup: CDR1 SGHRS, CDR2 YFSETQ. CDR3 in amino acids: CASSQQGASGYEQFF. The CDR3 DNA sequence: TGCGCCAGCAGCCAACAGGGGGCGAGTGGCTATGAGCAGTTCTTC.

V and J are TRBV7-9 and TRBJ1-2; D might be TRBD1 (5 bases). The CDR3 has 15 amino acids. V was pared by 4 bases and J by 5 bases, with 17 bases between. Germline values: CDR1 SEHNR, CDR2 FQNEAQ (reference sequence). The CDR3 region is CASSWGTLPPYGYTF. The CDR3 nucleotides are TGTGCCAGCAGCTGGGGCACCCTTCCCCCTTATGGCTACACCTTC.

The chain employs TRBV19 and TRBJ1-1, with D possibly matching TRBD1 (6 bases). The germline V gene has CDR1 LNHDA and CDR2 SQIVND (reference sequence). Trimming took off 11 bases at V and 1 base at J, with 17 bases between the two ends. The CDR3 spans 14 residues. This CDR3 reads CASDGGQGNTEAFF. CDR3 in DNA: TGTGCCTCAGACGGGGGACAAGGGAACACTGAAGCTTTCTTT.

The chain carries TRBV16 and TRBJ1-6, with 8 bases that match TRBD1. The V gene end was trimmed by 6 bases and the J gene end by 6 bases; junction bases not matched to a gene: 7. The CDR3 has 15 amino acids. The germline V gene encodes CDR1 KGHSY and CDR2 FQNENV. The CDR3 loop is CASRDRARGNSPLHF. The CDR3 DNA is TGTGCCAGCAGGGACAGGGCTCGGGGTAATTCACCCCTCCACTTT.

This clone was seen once. The V and J genes are TRBV5-1 and TRBJ2-7, with a weak D call TRBD2 (6 bases). Germline CDR1 is SGHRS and CDR2 is YFSETQ. The CDR3 contains 15 residues. V was pared by 1 base and J by 6 bases, with 17 bases between. CDR3 coding DNA: TGCGCCAGCAGCTTGACCGGGACTCACGGTACCGAGCAGTACTTC. Its translation: CASSLTGTHGTEQYF.

The chain carries TRBV6-2 or TRBV6-3 and TRBJ1-2; no clear D. The germline V gene has CDR1 MNHEY and CDR2 SVGEGT. The CDR3 extends over 18 amino acids. Trimming pared 5 bases from V and 0 bases from J, leaving 22 bases between. For the CDR3, the DNA is TGTGCCAGCAGTGCCGACCCTTGGAGTAGGGCCCCTAACTATGGCTACACCTTC. It yields the protein CASSADPWSRAPNYGYTF.

The chain carries TRBV11-3 and TRBJ2-7; 8 bases line up with TRBD2. V trimming: 3 bases; J trimming: 5 bases; junction bases outside the gene matches: 6. Germline V CDR1 and CDR2: SGHNT, YENEEA. The CDR3 length is 14 residues. CDR3 loop: CASSLGLGDHEQYF. The CDR3 coding sequence is TGTGCCAGCAGCTTGGGACTAGGCGACCACGAGCAGTACTTC.

This clone was observed a handful of times. The gene calls are TRBV19 and TRBJ1-5; D remains unclear. Trimming left V 0 bases short and J 6 bases short, with 3 bases between. Germline V gives CDR1 LNHDA, CDR2 SQIVND (reference sequence). This CDR3 is 12 amino acids long. CDR3 DNA: TGTGCCAGTAGTATAGAAGGTCAGCCCCAGCATTTT. This sequence encodes CASSIEGQPQHF.

The chain employs TRBV5-4 and TRBJ2-2; D uncertain. The CDR3 totals 13 residues. V gave up 0 bases and J gave up 5 bases, with 5 bases separating them. Germline V gene data show CDR1 as SGHNT and CDR2 as YYREEE (reference sequence). The chain's CDR3 is CASSLGITGELFF. In DNA, the CDR3 is TGTGCCAGCAGCTTGGGTATAACCGGGGAGCTGTTTTTT.

The chain has TRBV6-5 and TRBJ1-5; D not certain. Germline V gene data show CDR1 as MNHEY and CDR2 as SVGAGI. The CDR3 is 14 amino acids. Trimming shortened V by 10 bases and J by 2 bases, and 15 bases separated the two germline ends. The CDR3 sequence is CATRTVKGNQPQHF. CDR3 coding DNA: TGTGCCACTAGGACTGTGAAGGGCAATCAGCCCCAGCATTTT.

The chain links TRBV5-1 to TRBJ2-3; tentatively, D is TRBD2 (5 bases). The V end lost 7 bases, the J end lost 6 bases, and 24 bases lay between the germline ends. The CDR3 contains 16 residues. Germline V CDR1 and CDR2: SGHRS, YFSETQ. In nucleotides, the CDR3 is TGCGCCAGCGCCACCTCCCTAGTGGCGTCGGGGGATACGCAGTATTTT. Residues: CASATSLVASGDTQYF.

This chain connects TRBV27 to TRBJ2-1, with 11 bases aligning to TRBD2. The V gene end was trimmed by 2 bases and the J gene end by 9 bases; junction bases not matched to a gene: 9. Looked up from germline, CDR1 is MNHEY and CDR2 is SMNVEV (reference sequence). This CDR3 has 16 amino acids. CDR3 protein: CASSLLPLAGGLEQFF. For the CDR3, the DNA is TGTGCCAGCAGTTTACTCCCCCTAGCGGGGGGACTTGAGCAGTTCTTC.

The chain uses TRBV10-3 and TRBJ2-1, with 11 bases matching TRBD2. The ends lost 6 bases at V and 5 bases at J; junction bases unmatched: 6. Germline CDR1 ENHRY, CDR2 SYGVKD. CDR3 length: 15 residues. CDR3 protein: CAIRNSGGANNEQFF. The DNA for the CDR3 is TGTGCCATCAGGAATAGCGGGGGGGCAAACAATGAGCAGTTCTTC.

This chain joins TRBV9 and TRBJ2-1; 8 nucleotides agree with TRBD1. The length of the CDR3 is 13 residues. With 4 bases clipped from V and 6 bases from J, the junction kept 3 bases outside the gene matches. Germline V gene lookup returns CDR1 SGDLS and CDR2 YYNGEE. This CDR3 is CASSSGTGNEQFF. The CDR3 DNA sequence: TGTGCCAGCAGCTCCGGGACAGGCAATGAGCAGTTCTTC. Together with reference TRBV9 and TRBJ2-1, the CDR3 gives the full variable domain: DSGVTQTPKHLITATGQRVTLRCSPRSGDLSVYWYQQSLDQGLQFLIQYYNGEERAKGNILERFSAQQFPDLHSELNLSSLELGDSALYFCASSSGTGNEQFFGPGTRLTVL.

DNA of the CDR3: TGTGCCAGCTCACCGCCCGAGCGGGGGGTTTCAGATACGCAGTATTTT. This codes for CASSPPERGVSDTQYF. The rearrangement joins TRBV18 to TRBJ2-3, with TRBD2 matching 9 bases. Germline lookup yields CDR1 KGHSH and CDR2 LQKENI. Trimming at V came to 3 bases and at J to 4 bases, leaving 8 bases not matched to a gene. CDR3 length equals 16 residues. The variable domain in full, completed from reference TRBV18 and TRBJ2-3, reads NAGVMQNPRHLVRRRGQEARLRCSPMKGHSHVYWYRQLPEEGLKFMVYLQKENIIDESGMPKERFSAEFPKEGPSILRIQQVVRGDSAAYFCASSPPERGVSDTQYFGPGTRLTVL.

This clone was counted only a few times. The chain is built from TRBV4-2 and TRBJ2-3; D gene uncertain. Trimming left V 4 bases short and J 1 base short, with 12 bases between. This CDR3 spans 15 amino acids. Germline V gives CDR1 LGHNA, CDR2 YNFKEQ. CDR3 sequence: CASSPESYGTDTQYF. For the CDR3, the DNA is TGTGCCAGCAGCCCAGAGTCTTATGGCACAGATACGCAGTATTTT.